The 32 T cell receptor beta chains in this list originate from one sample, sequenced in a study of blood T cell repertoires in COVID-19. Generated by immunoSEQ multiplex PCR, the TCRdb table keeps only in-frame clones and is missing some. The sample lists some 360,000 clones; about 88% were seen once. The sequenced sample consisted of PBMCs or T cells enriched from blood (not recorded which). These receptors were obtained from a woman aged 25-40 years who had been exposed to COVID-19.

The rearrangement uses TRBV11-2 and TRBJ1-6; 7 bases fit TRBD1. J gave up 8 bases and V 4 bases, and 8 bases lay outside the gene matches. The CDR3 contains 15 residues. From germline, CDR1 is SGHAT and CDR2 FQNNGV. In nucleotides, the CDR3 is TGTGCCAGCAGCTCCACCGGGACAGTGGATTCACCCCTCCACTTT. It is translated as CASSSTGTVDSPLHF.

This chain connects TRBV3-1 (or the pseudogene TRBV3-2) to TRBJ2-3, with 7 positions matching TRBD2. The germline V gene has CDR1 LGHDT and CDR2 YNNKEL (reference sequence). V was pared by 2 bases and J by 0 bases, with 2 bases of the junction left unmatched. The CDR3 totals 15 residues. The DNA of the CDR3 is TGTGCCAGCAGCCAAACTAGCGAAAGCACAGATACGCAGTATTTT. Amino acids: CASSQTSESTDTQYF.

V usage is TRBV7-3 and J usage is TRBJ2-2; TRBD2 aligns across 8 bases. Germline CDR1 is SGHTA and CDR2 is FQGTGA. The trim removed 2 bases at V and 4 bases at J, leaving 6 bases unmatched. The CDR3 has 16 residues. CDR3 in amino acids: CASSLGGLAVTGELFF. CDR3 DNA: TGTGCCAGCAGCTTAGGCGGACTAGCCGTCACCGGGGAGCTGTTTTTT.

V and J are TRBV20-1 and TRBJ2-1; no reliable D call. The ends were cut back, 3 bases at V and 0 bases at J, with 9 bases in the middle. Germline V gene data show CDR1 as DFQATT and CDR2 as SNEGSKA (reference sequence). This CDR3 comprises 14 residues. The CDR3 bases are TGCAGTGCTAGTCTGGCGGTCTCCTACAATGAGCAGTTCTTC. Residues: CSASLAVSYNEQFF.

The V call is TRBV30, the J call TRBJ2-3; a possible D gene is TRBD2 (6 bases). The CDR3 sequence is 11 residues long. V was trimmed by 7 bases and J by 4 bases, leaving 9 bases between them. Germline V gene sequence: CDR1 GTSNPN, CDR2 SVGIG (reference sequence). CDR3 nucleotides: TGTGCCTCCGGGAGATCAGATACGCAGTATTTT. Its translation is CASGRSDTQYF.

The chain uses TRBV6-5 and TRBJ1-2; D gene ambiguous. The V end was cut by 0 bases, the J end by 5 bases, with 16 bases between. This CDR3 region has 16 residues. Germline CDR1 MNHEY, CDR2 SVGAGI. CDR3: CASSYSGGAGSYGYTF. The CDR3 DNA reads TGTGCCAGCAGTTACTCGGGTGGAGCGGGATCTTATGGCTACACCTTC.

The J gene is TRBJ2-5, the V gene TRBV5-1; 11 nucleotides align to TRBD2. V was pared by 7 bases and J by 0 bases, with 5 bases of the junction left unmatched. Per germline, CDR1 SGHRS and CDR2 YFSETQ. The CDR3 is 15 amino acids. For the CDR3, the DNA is TGCGCCAGCTCCTCTAGCGGGAGGTACCAAGAGACCCAGTACTTC. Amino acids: CASSSSGRYQETQYF.

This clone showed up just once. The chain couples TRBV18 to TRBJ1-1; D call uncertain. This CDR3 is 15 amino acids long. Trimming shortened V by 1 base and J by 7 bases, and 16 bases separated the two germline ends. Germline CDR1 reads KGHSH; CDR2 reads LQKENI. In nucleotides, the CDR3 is TGTGCCAGCTCACCACGAAGCATGAGGTCGAGTGAAGCTTTCTTT. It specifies CASSPRSMRSSEAFF.

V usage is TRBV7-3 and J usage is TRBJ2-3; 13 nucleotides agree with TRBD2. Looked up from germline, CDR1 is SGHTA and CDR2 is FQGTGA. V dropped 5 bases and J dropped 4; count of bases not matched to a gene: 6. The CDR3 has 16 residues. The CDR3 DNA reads TGTGCCAGCAGCCAAGGACTAGCGGGAGTGGCAGATACGCAGTATTTT. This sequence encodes CASSQGLAGVADTQYF.

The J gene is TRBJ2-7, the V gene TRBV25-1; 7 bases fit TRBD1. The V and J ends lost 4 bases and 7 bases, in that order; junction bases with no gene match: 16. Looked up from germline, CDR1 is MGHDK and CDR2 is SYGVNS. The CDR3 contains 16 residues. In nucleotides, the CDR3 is TGTGCCAGCAGTGGGGGGCGGACAGGCACCTCGTGGGAGCAGTACTTC. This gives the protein CASSGGRTGTSWEQYF.

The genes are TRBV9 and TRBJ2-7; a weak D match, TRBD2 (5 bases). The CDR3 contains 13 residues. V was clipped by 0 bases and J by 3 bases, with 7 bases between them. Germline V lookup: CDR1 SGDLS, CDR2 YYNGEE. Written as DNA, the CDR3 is TGTGCCAGCAGCGTAGGGGAGATCTACGAGCAGTACTTC. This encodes CASSVGEIYEQYF.

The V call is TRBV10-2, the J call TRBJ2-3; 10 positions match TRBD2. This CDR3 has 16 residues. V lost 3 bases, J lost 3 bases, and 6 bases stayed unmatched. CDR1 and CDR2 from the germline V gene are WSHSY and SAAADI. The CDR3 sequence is CASSEAAGGPTDTQYF. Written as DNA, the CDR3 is TGCGCCAGCAGTGAAGCAGCGGGAGGGCCAACAGATACGCAGTATTTT.

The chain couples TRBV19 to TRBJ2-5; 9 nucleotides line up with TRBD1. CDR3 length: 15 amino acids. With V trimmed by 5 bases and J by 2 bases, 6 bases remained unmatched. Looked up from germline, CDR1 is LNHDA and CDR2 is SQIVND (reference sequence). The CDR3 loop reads CASSGTGTRQETQYF. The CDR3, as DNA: TGTGCCAGTAGTGGGACAGGGACGCGGCAAGAGACCCAGTACTTC.

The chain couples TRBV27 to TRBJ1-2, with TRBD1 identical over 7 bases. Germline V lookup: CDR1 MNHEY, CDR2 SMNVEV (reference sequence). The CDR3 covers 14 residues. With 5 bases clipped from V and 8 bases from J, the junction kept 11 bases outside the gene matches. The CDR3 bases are TGTGCCAGCAGTCCCCCCAACAGGGGTGGGGGCTACACCTTC. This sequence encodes CASSPPNRGGGYTF.

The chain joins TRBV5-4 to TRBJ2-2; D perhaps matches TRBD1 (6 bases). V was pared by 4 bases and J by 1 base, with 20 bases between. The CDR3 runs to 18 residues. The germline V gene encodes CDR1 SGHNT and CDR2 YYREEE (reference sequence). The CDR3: CASSPRAGTHLNTGELFF. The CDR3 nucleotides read TGTGCCAGCAGCCCCCGGGCCGGGACACACCTGAACACCGGGGAGCTGTTTTTT.

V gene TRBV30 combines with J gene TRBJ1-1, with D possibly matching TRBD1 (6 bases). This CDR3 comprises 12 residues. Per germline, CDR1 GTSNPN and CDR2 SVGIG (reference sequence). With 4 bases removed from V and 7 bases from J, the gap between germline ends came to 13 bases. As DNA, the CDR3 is TGTGCCTGGACCCGGGACACTCATGAAGCTTTCTTT. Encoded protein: CAWTRDTHEAFF.

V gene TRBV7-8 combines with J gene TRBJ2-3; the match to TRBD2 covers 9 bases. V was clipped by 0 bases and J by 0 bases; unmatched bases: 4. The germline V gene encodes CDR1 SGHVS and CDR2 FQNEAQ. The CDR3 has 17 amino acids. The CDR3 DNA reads TGTGCCAGCAGCTTAGCTCCTAGCGGGGTTAGCACAGATACGCAGTATTTT. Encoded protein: CASSLAPSGVSTDTQYF.

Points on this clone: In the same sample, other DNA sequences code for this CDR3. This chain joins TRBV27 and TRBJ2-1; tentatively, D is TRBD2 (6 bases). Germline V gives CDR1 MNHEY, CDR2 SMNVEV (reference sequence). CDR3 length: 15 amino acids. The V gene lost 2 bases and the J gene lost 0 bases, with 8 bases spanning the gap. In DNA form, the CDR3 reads TGTGCCAGCAGTTTAGGAGGGAGCTCCTACAATGAGCAGTTCTTC. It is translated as CASSLGGSSYNEQFF.

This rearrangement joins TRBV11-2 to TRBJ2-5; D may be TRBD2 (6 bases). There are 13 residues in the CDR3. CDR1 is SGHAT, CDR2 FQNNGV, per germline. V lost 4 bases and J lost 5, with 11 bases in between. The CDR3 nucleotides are TGTGCCAGCAGCTACGGGACTCTTGAGACCCAGTACTTC. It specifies CASSYGTLETQYF.

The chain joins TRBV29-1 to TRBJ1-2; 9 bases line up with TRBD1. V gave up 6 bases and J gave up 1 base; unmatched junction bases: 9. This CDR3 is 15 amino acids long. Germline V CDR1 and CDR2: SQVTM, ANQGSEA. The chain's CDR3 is CSVAQGAQSNYGYTF. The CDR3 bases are TGCAGCGTCGCACAGGGGGCGCAGAGTAACTATGGCTACACCTTC.

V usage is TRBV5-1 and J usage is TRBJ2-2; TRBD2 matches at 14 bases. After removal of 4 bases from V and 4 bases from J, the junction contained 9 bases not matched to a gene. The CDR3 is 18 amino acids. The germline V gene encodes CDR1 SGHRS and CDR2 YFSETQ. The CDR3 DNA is TGCGCCAGCAGCCTCTCGGGACTAGCGGGAGTAAGCACCGGGGAGCTGTTTTTT. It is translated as CASSLSGLAGVSTGELFF. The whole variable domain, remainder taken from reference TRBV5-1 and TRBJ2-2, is KAGVTQTPRYLIKTRGQQVTLSCSPISGHRSVSWYQQTPGQGLQFLFEYFSETQRNKGNFPGRFSGRQFSNSRSEMNVSTLELGDSALYLCASSLSGLAGVSTGELFFGEGSRLTVL.

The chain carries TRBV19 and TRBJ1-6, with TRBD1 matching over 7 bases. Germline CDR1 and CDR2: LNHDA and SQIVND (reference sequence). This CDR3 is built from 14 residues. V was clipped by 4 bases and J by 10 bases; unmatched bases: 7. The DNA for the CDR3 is TGTGCCAGTAGTAATGACAGGGTCGGGTCACCCCTCCACTTT. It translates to CASSNDRVGSPLHF.

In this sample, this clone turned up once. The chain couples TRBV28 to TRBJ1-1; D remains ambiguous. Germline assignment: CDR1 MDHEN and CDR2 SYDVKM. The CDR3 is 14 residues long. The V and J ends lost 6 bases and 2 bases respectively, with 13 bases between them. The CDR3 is CASSLGPFNTEAFF. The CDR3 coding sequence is TGTGCCAGCAGCCTGGGCCCCTTTAACACTGAAGCTTTCTTT.

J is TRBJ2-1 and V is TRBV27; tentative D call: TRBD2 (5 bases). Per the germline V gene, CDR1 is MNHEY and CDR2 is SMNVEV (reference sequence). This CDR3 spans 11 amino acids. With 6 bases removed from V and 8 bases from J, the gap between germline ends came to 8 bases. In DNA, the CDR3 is TGTGCCAGCAGCGTACTAGATGAGCAGTTCTTC. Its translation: CASSVLDEQFF.

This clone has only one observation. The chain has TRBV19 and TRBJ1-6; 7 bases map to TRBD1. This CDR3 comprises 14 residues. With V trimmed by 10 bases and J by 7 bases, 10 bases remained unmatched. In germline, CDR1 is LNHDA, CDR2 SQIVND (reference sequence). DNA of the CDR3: TGTGCCATTTGCCGGGACAGCCAAAATTCACCCCTCCACTTT. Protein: CAICRDSQNSPLHF.

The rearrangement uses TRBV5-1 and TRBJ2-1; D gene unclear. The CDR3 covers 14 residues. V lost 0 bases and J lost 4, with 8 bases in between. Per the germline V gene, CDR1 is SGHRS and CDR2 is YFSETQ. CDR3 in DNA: TGCGCCAGCAGCTTGGCCAGGCAGTACAATGAGCAGTTCTTC. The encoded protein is CASSLARQYNEQFF.

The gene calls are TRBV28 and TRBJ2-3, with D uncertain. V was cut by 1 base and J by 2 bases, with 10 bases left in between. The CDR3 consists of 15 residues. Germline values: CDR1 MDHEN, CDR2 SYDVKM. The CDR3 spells CASSLFQINTDTQYF. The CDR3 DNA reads TGTGCCAGCAGTTTATTTCAGATAAACACAGATACGCAGTATTTT.

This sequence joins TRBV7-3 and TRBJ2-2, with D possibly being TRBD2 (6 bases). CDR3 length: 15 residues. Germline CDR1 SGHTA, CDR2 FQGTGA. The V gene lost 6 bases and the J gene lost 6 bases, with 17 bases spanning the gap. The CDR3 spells CASRVSSDKAGELFF. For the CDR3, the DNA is TGTGCCAGCAGGGTATCTAGCGATAAAGCCGGGGAGCTGTTTTTT.

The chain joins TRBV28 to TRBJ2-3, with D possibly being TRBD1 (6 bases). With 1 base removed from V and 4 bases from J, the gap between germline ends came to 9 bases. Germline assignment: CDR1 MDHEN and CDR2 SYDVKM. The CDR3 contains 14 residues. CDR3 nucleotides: TGTGCCAGCAGTTTATTTCAGGGGCCAGATACGCAGTATTTT. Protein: CASSLFQGPDTQYF.

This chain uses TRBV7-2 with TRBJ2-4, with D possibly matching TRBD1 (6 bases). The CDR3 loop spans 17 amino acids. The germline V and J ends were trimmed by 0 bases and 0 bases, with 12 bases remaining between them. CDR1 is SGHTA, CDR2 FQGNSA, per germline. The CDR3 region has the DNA TGTGCCAGCAGCTTAGCCCCGGACAGACTAGCCAAAAACATTCAGTACTTC. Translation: CASSLAPDRLAKNIQYF.

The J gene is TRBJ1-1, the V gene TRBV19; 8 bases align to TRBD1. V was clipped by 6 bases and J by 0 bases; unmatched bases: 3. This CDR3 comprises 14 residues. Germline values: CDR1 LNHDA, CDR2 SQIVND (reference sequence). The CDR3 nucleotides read TGTGCCAGTAGACGACAGGGGTTGAACACTGAAGCTTTCTTT. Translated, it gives CASRRQGLNTEAFF.

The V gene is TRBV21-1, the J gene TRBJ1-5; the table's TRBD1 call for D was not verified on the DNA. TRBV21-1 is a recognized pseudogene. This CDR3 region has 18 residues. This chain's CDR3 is CASSKCHRGDTSNQPQHF. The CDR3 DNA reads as TGTGCCAGCAGCAAATGCCACAGGGGTGACACTAGCAATCAGCCCCAGCATTTT.